This T cell receptor beta chain was observed in a study of cytomegalovirus exposure and HLA in healthy donors. Study-level results: Exclusion applied to some V segments, including TRBV6-2 and TRBV6-3, as they were indistinguishable. Within a later analysis, the majority of CMV-associated TCR beta chains appeared HLA-restricted. It has been reported that TCR beta sequences accurately predicted the HLA-A and HLA-B alleles of most subjects.

As for this clone: Its antigen is unknown. The same CDR3 can be traced to other DNA sequences in this sample.

Germline assignment: CDR1 SGHRS and CDR2 YFSETQ. The V and J ends lost 1 base and 2 bases, in that order; junction bases with no gene match: 1. This CDR3 spans 14 amino acids. With 60 Vbeta and 13 Jbeta primers, the PCR was carried out. The repertoire was sequenced with immunoSEQ multiplex PCR; TCRdb's copy has only in-frame clones and lacks some. The profile covers around 85,000 clones, with approximately 80% appearing a single time and 23% taken by the ten largest. Sequenced: PBMCs. The chain combines TRBV5-1 with TRBJ2-7; 9 positions match TRBD2. The receptor was derived from a woman aged 45-65 years in good health and CMV-seropositive. This CDR3 reads CASSLTSGPYEQYF. The CDR3 region has the DNA TGCGCCAGCAGCTTGACTAGCGGGCCCTACGAGCAGTACTTC.